Below, 26 T cell receptor beta chains from the same sample are listed, as sequenced in a study of blood T cells in healthy people across ages (dated by TCRdb to between 2014 and 2017). Receptors were amplified or captured by 5' RACE. Sequencing relied on an Illumina HiSeq 2500. The second PCR ran for roughly 6 to 11 cycles and used a J-beta primer mix along with a sample-barcoded 5' primer. Using fastp trimming at Q25 and MiXCR clonotype assembly, TCRdb reanalyzed the public sequencing data and kept in-frame beta chains. Each entry merges the rows of one CDR3 protein and shows their most common DNA and genes. The sample records about 640,000 distinct CDR3 sequences, roughly 58% of which are singletons. Jointly, the top ten make up around 37% of the sample. The sample taken for sequencing was blood. These receptors were taken from a man aged 55 to 70 in good health.

Turning to this clonotype: One junction end does not reproduce the germline sequence, and a read error may be involved. This chain connects TRBV7-2 to TRBJ2-1; no firm D call. Germline V gene lookup returns CDR1 SGHTA and CDR2 FQGNSA. This CDR3 is built from 12 residues. The CDR3 DNA sequence: TGTGTCAGCAGTTTAGTATACAATGAGCAGTTCTTC. Protein product: CVSSLVYNEQFF.

The rearrangement uses TRBV20-1 and TRBJ2-1; the D is unclear. Germline V CDR1 and CDR2: DFQATT, SNEGSKA (reference sequence). The CDR3 has 13 amino acids. V lost 6 bases, J lost 7 bases, and 16 bases lay in between. The CDR3 sequence: CSASTAPLNEQFF. Here the CDR3 DNA reads TGCAGTGCCAGCACGGCTCCCTTAAATGAGCAGTTCTTC.

V usage is TRBV12-3 or TRBV12-4 and J usage is TRBJ2-1, with D perhaps matching TRBD1 (6 bases). The CDR3 sequence is 15 residues long. V lost 5 bases to trimming and J lost 5 bases, with 16 bases between them. In DNA form, the CDR3 reads TGTGCCAGCAGTAGCTCAAGGGGGTCCCACAATGAGCAGTTCTTC. The encoded protein is CASSSSRGSHNEQFF.

This clonotype was picked up one time. V and J are TRBV5-5 and TRBJ2-3; D remains unclear. Germline CDR1 SGHKS, CDR2 YYEKEE (reference sequence). The V and J ends lost 0 bases and 2 bases respectively, with 7 bases between them. The CDR3 is made up of 14 amino acids. CDR3 bases: TGTGCCAGCAGCTTGGTGCGCGACACAGATACGCAGTATTTT. Protein: CASSLVRDTDTQYF.

The genes are TRBV5-1 and TRBJ1-1; 9 bases agree with TRBD1. V trimming: 0 bases; J trimming: 7 bases; junction bases outside the gene matches: 7. The CDR3 covers 15 residues. Germline V gene sequence: CDR1 SGHRS, CDR2 YFSETQ. In DNA, the CDR3 is TGCGCCAGCAGCTTGGCCGGGGACAGGGTTTTTGAAGCTTTCTTT. Protein sequence: CASSLAGDRVFEAFF.

The V and J genes are TRBV24-1 and TRBJ2-1; 7 positions agree with TRBD2. V trimming: 4 bases; J trimming: 14 bases; junction bases outside the gene matches: 7. Per the germline V gene, CDR1 is KGHDR and CDR2 is SFDVKD. This CDR3 has 12 amino acids. The CDR3 here is CATSDSGTTKFF. Here the CDR3 DNA reads TGTGCCACCAGTGACTCCGGGACTACTAAGTTCTTC.

This chain uses TRBV20-1 with TRBJ1-2; D perhaps matches TRBD1 (5 bases). V was shortened by 7 bases and J by 5 bases, with 14 bases between the two germline ends. The CDR3 contains 12 residues. The germline V gene encodes CDR1 DFQATT and CDR2 SNEGSKA (reference sequence). CDR3 nucleotide sequence: TGCAGTGTTATAAACCCAGGGTATGGCTACACCTTC. Translating it yields CSVINPGYGYTF.

This clonotype has only a few counts. This chain connects TRBV12-3 or TRBV12-4 to TRBJ2-2; possible D gene TRBD2, 5 bases. The CDR3 has 15 residues. The V end lost 6 bases, the J end lost 3 bases, and 14 bases lay between the germline ends. The CDR3 bases are TGTGCCAGCAGCCTCGGGGTCGCATACACCGGGGAGCTGTTTTTT. Translation: CASSLGVAYTGELFF.

V and J are TRBV4-2 and TRBJ2-7, with 9 nucleotides matching TRBD1. Germline V gene lookup returns CDR1 LGHNA and CDR2 YNFKEQ. The trim removed 3 bases at V and 6 bases at J, leaving 9 bases unmatched. The CDR3 loop spans 15 amino acids. CDR3 DNA: TGTGCCAGCAGCCAGGCGGGACAGGGTTCGCCCGAGCAGTACTTC. Translating it yields CASSQAGQGSPEQYF.

This clonotype showed up just a few times. The chain employs TRBV28 and TRBJ1-5; 8 nucleotides align to TRBD1. CDR3 length: 15 amino acids. Per germline, CDR1 MDHEN and CDR2 SYDVKM. J gave up 6 bases and V 4 bases, and 8 bases lay outside the gene matches. The CDR3 reads CASSSGQGGGQPQHF. CDR3 nucleotide sequence: TGTGCCAGCAGTTCCGGACAGGGAGGTGGTCAGCCCCAGCATTTT.

The genes are TRBV7-2 and TRBJ2-5, with D maybe TRBD1 (6 bases). Germline V gene sequence: CDR1 SGHTA, CDR2 FQGNSA. Trimming removed 3 bases from V and 4 bases from J, with 15 bases in between. The CDR3 covers 15 residues. The CDR3 sequence is CASSFQARGGETQYF. The CDR3 region has the DNA TGTGCCAGCAGCTTCCAGGCCAGGGGTGGAGAGACCCAGTACTTC.

A single count supports this clonotype. CDR3 DNA: TGTGCCAGCAGTTACGCAATAACAGGATCCGATAATTCACCCCTCCACTTT. Translated, it gives CASSYAITGSDNSPLHF. The V and J genes are TRBV6-5 and TRBJ1-6; D is perhaps TRBD1 (5 bases). V shed 2 bases and J shed 5 bases, with 16 bases lying between them. The CDR3 is 17 amino acids. The germline V gene has CDR1 MNHEY and CDR2 SVGAGI.

V usage is TRBV4-1 and J usage is TRBJ2-1; D tentatively reads TRBD1 or TRBD2 (6 bases each). V was clipped by 2 bases and J by 4 bases, with 18 bases between them. Germline assignment: CDR1 MGHRA and CDR2 YSYEKL. CDR3 length: 17 residues. The CDR3 nucleotides read TGCGCCAGCAGCCAATTTTCGGGGGCCAATCTATACAATGAGCAGTTCTTC. This encodes CASSQFSGANLYNEQFF.

This clonotype has a handful of counts. V is TRBV5-1 and J is TRBJ2-5; 8 nucleotides agree with TRBD1. Germline V gives CDR1 SGHRS, CDR2 YFSETQ. The junction had 2 bases not matched to a gene; V was cut back by 0 bases and J by 4 bases. The CDR3 totals 14 residues. Here the CDR3 DNA reads TGCGCCAGCAGCTTGGAGGGGACAGGAGAGACCCAGTACTTC. Translation: CASSLEGTGETQYF.

As regards this clonotype: This sequence may be a read error, since a much larger clone differs from it by one base. The DNA for the CDR3 is TGTGCCAGCAGTTTCGGTACAGGGGGCGCCCACGAGCAGTACTTC. Its translation is CASSFGTGGAHEQYF. V and J are TRBV12-3 or TRBV12-4 and TRBJ2-7; TRBD1 aligns across 9 bases. This CDR3 has 15 amino acids. V lost 3 bases to trimming and J lost 5 bases; unmatched junction nucleotides: 8.

The V call is TRBV7-9, the J call TRBJ2-3; weak D call: TRBD2 (5 bases). V was clipped by 1 base and J by 4 bases, with 6 bases between them. Per germline, CDR1 SEHNR and CDR2 FQNEAQ (reference sequence). CDR3 length: 13 residues. DNA of the CDR3: TGTGCCAGCAGCTTAGGGACTGCAGATACGCAGTATTTT. This encodes CASSLGTADTQYF.

The V call is TRBV29-1, the J call TRBJ1-1; no clear D gene. This CDR3 is 13 amino acids long. V lost 6 bases to trimming and J lost 1 base, with 12 bases between them. Per the germline V gene, CDR1 is SQVTM and CDR2 is ANQGSEA. CDR3: CSVHVRANTEAFF. CDR3 bases: TGCAGCGTCCACGTGCGGGCGAACACTGAAGCTTTCTTT.

This clonotype was seen only once. The V gene is TRBV3-1, the J gene TRBJ1-2; D uncertain. Germline V CDR1 and CDR2: LGHDT, YNNKEL (reference sequence). The CDR3 consists of 11 residues. V shed 2 bases and J shed 8 bases, with 6 bases lying between them. In DNA form, the CDR3 reads TGTGCCAGCAGCCAATATATGGGCTACACCTTC. Its protein is CASSQYMGYTF.

The CDR3 sequence is CASSEGRTVPPYTDTQYF. Written as DNA, the CDR3 is TGTGCCAGCAGCGAGGGGCGCACAGTTCCCCCGTACACAGATACGCAGTATTTT. This chain connects TRBV21-1 to TRBJ2-3; the DNA was not used to check the table's D call, TRBD1. TRBV21-1 represents a pseudogene. The CDR3 is 18 residues long.

The genes are TRBV28 and TRBJ2-4, with 8 bases fitting TRBD2. Germline V lookup: CDR1 MDHEN, CDR2 SYDVKM. The junction had 7 bases not matched to a gene; V was cut back by 5 bases and J by 1 base. CDR3 length equals 16 residues. CDR3 bases: TGTGCCAGCAGTCCGGGGGGGGCGAGGGCCAAAAACATTCAGTACTTC. This codes for CASSPGGARAKNIQYF.

The genes are TRBV5-1 and TRBJ2-7; maybe TRBD1 (6 bases). Germline loops: CDR1 SGHRS, CDR2 YFSETQ. CDR3 length equals 15 residues. V was trimmed by 0 bases and J by 7 bases, leaving 17 bases between them. The chain's CDR3 is CASSLVPGVADEQYF. The CDR3 bases are TGCGCCAGCAGCTTGGTCCCAGGGGTTGCGGATGAGCAGTACTTC.

The rearrangement links TRBV12-3 or TRBV12-4 to TRBJ2-7; D call uncertain. The CDR3 runs to 12 residues. V dropped 6 bases and J dropped 2 bases, with 8 bases sitting between them. CDR3 residues: CASSLSAYEQYF. CDR3 DNA sequence: TGTGCCAGCAGCTTGTCAGCCTACGAGCAGTACTTC.

The chain links TRBV5-1 to TRBJ2-5; TRBD2 matches 8 bases. Germline V gene sequence: CDR1 SGHRS, CDR2 YFSETQ. The CDR3 extends over 14 amino acids. Trimming removed 6 bases from V and 2 bases from J; junction bases left unmatched: 6. CDR3 bases: TGCGCCAGCACTTACGGCGGGGGGCAAGAGACCCAGTACTTC. This gives the protein CASTYGGGQETQYF. Using reference TRBV5-1 and TRBJ2-5 for the parts outside the CDR3, the full variable domain is KAGVTQTPRYLIKTRGQQVTLSCSPISGHRSVSWYQQTPGQGLQFLFEYFSETQRNKGNFPGRFSGRQFSNSRSEMNVSTLELGDSALYLCASTYGGGQETQYFGPGTRLLVL.

This clonotype showed up just a few times. This chain connects TRBV20-1 to TRBJ2-7; D possibly corresponds to TRBD1 (5 bases). Germline lookup yields CDR1 DFQATT and CDR2 SNEGSKA (reference sequence). V lost 7 bases to trimming and J lost 1 base, with 14 bases between them. The CDR3 has 13 residues. This CDR3 is CSVGQMNSYEQYF. CDR3 DNA sequence: TGCAGTGTGGGGCAGATGAATTCCTACGAGCAGTACTTC.

The table lists this clonotype with many counts. The chain recombines TRBV20-1 with TRBJ2-3; 10 bases fit TRBD2. CDR3 size: 15 residues. V was clipped by 6 bases and J by 9 bases; unmatched bases: 15. CDR1 and CDR2 (germline): DFQATT, SNEGSKA (reference sequence). As DNA, the CDR3 is TGCAGTGCGGTCAGGGGTACTAGCGGGGCCGCCACGCAGTATTTT. This sequence encodes CSAVRGTSGAATQYF.

V usage is TRBV29-1 and J usage is TRBJ2-5; 10 positions agree with TRBD2. CDR3 length equals 15 residues. V was pared by 6 bases and J by 4 bases, with 11 bases of the junction left unmatched. Per germline, CDR1 SQVTM and CDR2 ANQGSEA. This CDR3 reads CSVRLSGGARETQYF. CDR3 DNA: TGCAGCGTCAGACTGAGCGGGGGGGCTCGAGAGACCCAGTACTTC. Based on the CDR3 plus reference TRBV29-1 and TRBJ2-5, the full variable domain is SAVISQKPSRDICQRGTSLTIQCQVDSQVTMMFWYRQQPGQSLTLIATANQGSEATYESGFVIDKFPISRPNLTFSTLTVSNMSPEDSSIYLCSVRLSGGARETQYFGPGTRLLVL.